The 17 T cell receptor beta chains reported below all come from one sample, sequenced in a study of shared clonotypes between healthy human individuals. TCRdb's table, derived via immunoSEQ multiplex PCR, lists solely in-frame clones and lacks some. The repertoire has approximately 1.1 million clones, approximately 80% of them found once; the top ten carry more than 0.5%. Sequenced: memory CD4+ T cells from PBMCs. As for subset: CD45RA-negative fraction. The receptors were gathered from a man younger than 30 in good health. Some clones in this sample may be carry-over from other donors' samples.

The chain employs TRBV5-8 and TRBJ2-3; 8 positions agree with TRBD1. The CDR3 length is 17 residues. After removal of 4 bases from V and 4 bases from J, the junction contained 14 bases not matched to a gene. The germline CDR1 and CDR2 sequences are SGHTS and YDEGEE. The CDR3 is CASSLFFGQGPPDTQYF. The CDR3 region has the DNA TGTGCCAGCAGCCTTTTTTTCGGACAGGGCCCCCCAGATACGCAGTATTTT.

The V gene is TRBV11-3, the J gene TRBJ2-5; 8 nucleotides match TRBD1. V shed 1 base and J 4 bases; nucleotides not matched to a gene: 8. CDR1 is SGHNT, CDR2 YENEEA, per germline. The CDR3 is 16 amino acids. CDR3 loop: CASSLVHRGKVETQYF. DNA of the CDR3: TGTGCCAGCAGCTTAGTTCACAGGGGGAAGGTAGAGACCCAGTACTTC.

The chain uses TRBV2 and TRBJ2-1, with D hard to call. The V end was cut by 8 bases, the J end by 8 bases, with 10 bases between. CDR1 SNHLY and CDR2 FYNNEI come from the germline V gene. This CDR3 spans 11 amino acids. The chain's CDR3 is CASSPSHEQFF. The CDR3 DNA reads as TGTGCCAGCTCCCCCTCGCATGAGCAGTTCTTC.

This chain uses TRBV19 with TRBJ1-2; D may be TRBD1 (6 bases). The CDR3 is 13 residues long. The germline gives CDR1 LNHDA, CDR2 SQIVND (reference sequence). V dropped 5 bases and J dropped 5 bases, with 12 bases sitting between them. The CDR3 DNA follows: TGTGCCAGTAGTGTTGATGGACAGTATGGCTACACCTTC. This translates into CASSVDGQYGYTF.

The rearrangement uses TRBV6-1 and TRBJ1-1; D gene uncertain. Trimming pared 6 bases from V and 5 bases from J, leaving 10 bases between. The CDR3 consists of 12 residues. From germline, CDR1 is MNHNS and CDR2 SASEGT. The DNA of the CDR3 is TGTGCCAGCAGGGATAGGGCTACTGAAGCTTTCTTT. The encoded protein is CASRDRATEAFF.

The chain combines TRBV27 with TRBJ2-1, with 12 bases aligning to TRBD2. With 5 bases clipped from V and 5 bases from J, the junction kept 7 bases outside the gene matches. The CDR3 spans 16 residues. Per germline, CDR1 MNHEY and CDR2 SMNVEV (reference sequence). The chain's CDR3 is CASSRPGLAGHNEQFF. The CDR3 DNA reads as TGTGCCAGCAGTCGCCCGGGACTAGCGGGCCACAATGAGCAGTTCTTC.

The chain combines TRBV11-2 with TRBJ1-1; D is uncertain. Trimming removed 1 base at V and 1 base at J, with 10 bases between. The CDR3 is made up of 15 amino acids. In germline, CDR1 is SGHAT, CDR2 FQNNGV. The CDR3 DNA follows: TGTGCCAGCAGCTTAGTACAGAGAAAGAACACTGAAGCTTTCTTT. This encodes CASSLVQRKNTEAFF.

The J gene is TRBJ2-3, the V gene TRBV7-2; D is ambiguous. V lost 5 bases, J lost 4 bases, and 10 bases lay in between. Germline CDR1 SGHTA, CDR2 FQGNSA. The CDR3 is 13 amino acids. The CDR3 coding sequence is TGTGCCAGCAGCCGGCAGATATCAGATACGCAGTATTTT. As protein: CASSRQISDTQYF.

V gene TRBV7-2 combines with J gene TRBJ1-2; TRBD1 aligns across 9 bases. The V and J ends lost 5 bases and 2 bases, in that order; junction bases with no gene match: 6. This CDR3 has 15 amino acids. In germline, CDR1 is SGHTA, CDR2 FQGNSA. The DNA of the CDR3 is TGTGCCAGCAGCCTCCGGACAGGGGAAAACTATGGCTACACCTTC. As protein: CASSLRTGENYGYTF. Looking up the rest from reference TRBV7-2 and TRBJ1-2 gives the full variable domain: GAGVSQSPSNKVTEKGKDVELRCDPISGHTALYWYRQSLGQGLEFLIYFQGNSAPDKSGLPSDRFSAERTGGSVSTLTIQRTQQEDSAVYLCASSLRTGENYGYTFGSGTRLTVV.

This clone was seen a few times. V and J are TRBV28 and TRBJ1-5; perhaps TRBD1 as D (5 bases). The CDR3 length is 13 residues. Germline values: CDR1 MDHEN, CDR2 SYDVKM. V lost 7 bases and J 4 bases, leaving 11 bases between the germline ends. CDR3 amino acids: CASIPWGNQPQHF. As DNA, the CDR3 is TGTGCCAGCATTCCATGGGGGAATCAGCCCCAGCATTTT.

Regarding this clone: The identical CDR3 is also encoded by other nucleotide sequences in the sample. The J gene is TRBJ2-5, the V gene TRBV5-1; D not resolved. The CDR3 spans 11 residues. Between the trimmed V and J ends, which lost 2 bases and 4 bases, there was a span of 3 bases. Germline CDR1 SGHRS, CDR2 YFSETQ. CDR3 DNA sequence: TGCGCCAGCAGCTTCCGAGAGACCCAGTACTTC. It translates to CASSFRETQYF.

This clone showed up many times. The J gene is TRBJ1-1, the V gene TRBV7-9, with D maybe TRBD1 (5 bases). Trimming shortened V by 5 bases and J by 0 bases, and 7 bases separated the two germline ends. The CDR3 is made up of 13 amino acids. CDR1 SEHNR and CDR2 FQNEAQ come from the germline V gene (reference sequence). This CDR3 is CASSVTVNTEAFF. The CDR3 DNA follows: TGTGCCAGCAGCGTGACAGTGAACACTGAAGCTTTCTTT.

The CDR3: CASSRRGAMNTEAFF. CDR3 nucleotide sequence: TGCGCCAGCAGTCGCCGGGGGGCCATGAACACTGAAGCTTTCTTT. V gene TRBV23-1 combines with J gene TRBJ1-1; possible D gene TRBD1, 6 bases. TRBV23-1 is treated as an ORF (open reading frame) with a function not yet certain. This CDR3 has 15 amino acids. V lost 4 bases and J lost 0, with 12 bases in between.

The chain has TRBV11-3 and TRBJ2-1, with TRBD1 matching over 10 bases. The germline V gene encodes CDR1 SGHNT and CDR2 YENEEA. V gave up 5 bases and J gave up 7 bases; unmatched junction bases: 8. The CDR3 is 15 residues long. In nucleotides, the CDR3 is TGTGCCAGCAGCGACAGACAGGGGGCTCGTAATGAGCAGTTCTTC. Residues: CASSDRQGARNEQFF.

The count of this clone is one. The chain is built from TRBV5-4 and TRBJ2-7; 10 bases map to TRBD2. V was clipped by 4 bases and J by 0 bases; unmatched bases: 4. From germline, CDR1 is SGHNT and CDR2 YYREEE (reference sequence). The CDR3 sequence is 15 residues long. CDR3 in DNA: TGTGCCAGCAGCCCCGGGACTAGCGACTCCTACGAGCAGTACTTC. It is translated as CASSPGTSDSYEQYF.

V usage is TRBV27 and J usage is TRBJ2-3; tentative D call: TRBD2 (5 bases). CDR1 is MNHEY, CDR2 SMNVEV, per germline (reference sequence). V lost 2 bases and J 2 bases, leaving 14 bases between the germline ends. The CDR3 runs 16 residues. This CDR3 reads CASSLRRATPTDTQYF. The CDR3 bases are TGTGCCAGCAGTTTAAGGCGGGCCACCCCCACAGATACGCAGTATTTT.

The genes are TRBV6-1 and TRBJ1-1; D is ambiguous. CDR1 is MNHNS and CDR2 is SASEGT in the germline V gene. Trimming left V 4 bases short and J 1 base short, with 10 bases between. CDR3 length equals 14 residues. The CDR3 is CASSAKHQNTEAFF. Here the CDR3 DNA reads TGTGCCAGCAGTGCTAAACACCAGAACACTGAAGCTTTCTTT.